The 30 T cell receptor beta chains in this list originate from one sample, sequenced in a study of shared clonotypes between healthy human individuals. Using immunoSEQ multiplex PCR, the repertoire was profiled, and TCRdb retains in-frame clones only, with some absent. The top ten clones hold roughly 0.61% of a sample with about 1.1 million clones, about 84% of them seen once. The material sequenced was memory CD4+ T cells from PBMCs. The sample's subset: CD45RA-negative fraction. All receptors derive from a man aged 18 to 30 in good health. Some clones in this sample may be carry-over from other donors' samples.

To note about this clone: The junction departs from the called germline gene at one end, perhaps through a read error. The gene calls are TRBV7-6 and TRBJ2-1, with TRBD1 identical over 7 bases. The CDR3 sequence is 12 residues long. From germline, CDR1 is SGHVS and CDR2 FNYEAQ. This CDR3 is CASSLRGREQFF. Here the CDR3 DNA reads TGTGCCAGTAGCTTAAGGGGGCGTGAGCAGTTCTTC.

The chain has TRBV28 and TRBJ1-2; the match to TRBD1 covers 9 bases. With 6 bases clipped from V and 6 bases from J, the junction kept 8 bases outside the gene matches. The CDR3 length is 14 residues. The V gene's germline CDR1 is MDHEN and CDR2 SYDVKM. Here the CDR3 DNA reads TGTGCCAGCAGGACAGGGGGGGAATGGGATGGCTACACCTTC. Translated: CASRTGGEWDGYTF.

This rearrangement joins TRBV29-1 to TRBJ2-1, with 8 bases lining up with TRBD1. The germline CDR1 and CDR2 sequences are SQVTM and ANQGSEA. Trimming took 6 bases from V and 4 from J; bases not matched to a gene: 8. This CDR3 is built from 14 residues. The chain's CDR3 is CSVEHRGRYNEQFF. CDR3 nucleotides: TGCAGCGTGGAACACAGGGGGAGATACAATGAGCAGTTCTTC.

The V gene is TRBV4-2, the J gene TRBJ2-3, with D perhaps matching TRBD1 or TRBD2 (5 bases each). Germline CDR1 and CDR2: LGHNA and YNFKEQ. The CDR3 loop spans 16 amino acids. The germline V and J ends were trimmed by 1 base and 6 bases, with 17 bases remaining between them. CDR3 sequence reads: CASSQGLRQRGDTQYF. In DNA form, the CDR3 reads TGTGCCAGCAGCCAAGGGTTGCGCCAGAGGGGTGATACGCAGTATTTT.

In regard to this clone: This may be a read error, as it is one base from a much larger clone. In DNA, the CDR3 is TGTGCCAGCAGTTACGGGGGTTTGAGCGGAGGCTACGCCTTC. Amino acid sequence: CASSYGGLSGGYAF. This chain links TRBV6-5 with TRBJ1-2; possibly TRBD1 for D (5 bases). The CDR3 runs to 14 residues. Germline CDR1 MNHEY, CDR2 SVGAGI.

The rearrangement joins TRBV19 to TRBJ1-5, with TRBD1 as a possible D gene (6 bases). Trimming took off 10 bases at V and 2 bases at J, with 15 bases between the two ends. The CDR3 consists of 14 residues. Germline loops: CDR1 LNHDA, CDR2 SQIVND (reference sequence). The DNA for the CDR3 is TGTGCCACAGGGGCAGGGAGGGGCAATCAGCCCCAGCATTTT. This codes for CATGAGRGNQPQHF.

The chain couples TRBV4-3 to TRBJ2-7; TRBD1 matches 8 bases. The V and J ends lost 4 bases and 3 bases, in that order; junction bases with no gene match: 8. There are 15 residues in the CDR3. Per germline, CDR1 LGHNA and CDR2 YSLEER. CDR3 sequence: CASSRTSDRVYEQYF. CDR3 in DNA: TGCGCCAGCAGCCGAACCTCGGACAGGGTCTACGAGCAGTACTTC.

The chain carries TRBV7-3 and TRBJ2-3; the D is unclear. V dropped 4 bases and J dropped 1 base, with 9 bases sitting between them. The CDR3 is made up of 14 amino acids. The germline gives CDR1 SGHTA, CDR2 FQGTGA. CDR3 sequence (DNA): TGTGCCAGCAGCTACGGACCCCGCACAGATACGCAGTATTTT. This sequence encodes CASSYGPRTDTQYF.

The CDR3 region has the DNA TGTGCCAGCACCCTCGGACGCGAGCAGTACTTC. It is translated as CASTLGREQYF. The gene calls are TRBV28 and TRBJ2-7; D unresolved. The CDR3 length is 11 residues. Trimming removed 7 bases at V and 6 bases at J, with 10 bases between. Germline V gives CDR1 MDHEN, CDR2 SYDVKM.

The chain is built from TRBV29-1 and TRBJ2-1; the D gene is possibly TRBD1 (6 bases). This CDR3 has 13 amino acids. Germline assignment: CDR1 SQVTM and CDR2 ANQGSEA. Deletions cut 6 bases from V and 4 bases from J, with 13 bases between. CDR3 DNA sequence: TGCAGCGTACCACAGGGATGGTACAATGAGCAGTTCTTC. This gives the protein CSVPQGWYNEQFF.

In its sample, this clone was seen a few times. The V call is TRBV5-1, the J call TRBJ2-1, with 12 positions matching TRBD1. J gave up 8 bases and V 3 bases, and 6 bases lay outside the gene matches. Germline CDR1 SGHRS, CDR2 YFSETQ. The CDR3 has 15 amino acids. CDR3 nucleotides: TGCGCCAGCAGCTCGGGACAGGGGGCTATAGATGAGCAGTTCTTC. Translating it yields CASSSGQGAIDEQFF.

The chain employs TRBV5-1 and TRBJ2-4; D call uncertain. Germline V CDR1 and CDR2: SGHRS, YFSETQ. The CDR3 covers 13 residues. The V end was cut by 0 bases, the J end by 8 bases, with 9 bases between. The CDR3 loop reads CASSLDLADIQYF. CDR3 DNA sequence: TGCGCCAGCAGCTTGGACCTGGCTGACATTCAGTACTTC. Variable domain in full (rest from reference TRBV5-1 and TRBJ2-4): KAGVTQTPRYLIKTRGQQVTLSCSPISGHRSVSWYQQTPGQGLQFLFEYFSETQRNKGNFPGRFSGRQFSNSRSEMNVSTLELGDSALYLCASSLDLADIQYFGAGTRLSVL.

This clone came up a few times. This chain links TRBV7-9 with TRBJ1-1; D unresolved. V was pared by 5 bases and J by 4 bases, with 11 bases between. Germline CDR1 and CDR2: SEHNR and FQNEAQ (reference sequence). The CDR3 loop spans 13 amino acids. This chain's CDR3 is CASSREVGTEAFF. The DNA for the CDR3 is TGTGCCAGCAGCAGGGAGGTGGGCACTGAAGCTTTCTTT.

Points on this clone: The same CDR3 arises from other DNA sequences in this sample as well. This chain uses TRBV5-1 with TRBJ1-2, with TRBD1 matching over 8 bases. V lost 4 bases to trimming and J lost 5 bases; unmatched junction nucleotides: 7. CDR1 is SGHRS and CDR2 is YFSETQ in the germline V gene. The CDR3 consists of 14 residues. The CDR3 bases are TGCGCCAGCAGCCCCGGACAGGGAGGATATGGCTACACCTTC. Amino acid sequence: CASSPGQGGYGYTF.

With respect to this clone: A read error may be the cause here, since a much bigger clone is one base away. The same CDR3 arises from other DNA sequences in this sample as well. V and J are TRBV11-2 and TRBJ2-5; no firm D call. Germline CDR1 is SGHAT and CDR2 is FQNNGV. This CDR3 spans 14 amino acids. CDR3 sequence (DNA): TGCGCCAGCAGCTTAGGGCAGATCCAAGAGACCCAGTACTTC. This codes for CASSLGQIQETQYF.

This chain joins TRBV7-2 and TRBJ2-3; D unresolved. This CDR3 comprises 12 residues. Per the germline V gene, CDR1 is SGHTA and CDR2 is FQGNSA. Trimming pared 3 bases from V and 4 bases from J, leaving 5 bases between. Written as DNA, the CDR3 is TGTGCCAGCAGCTTTAAATCAGATACGCAGTATTTT. Its translation: CASSFKSDTQYF.

This chain joins TRBV5-4 and TRBJ2-3; TRBD1 aligns across 7 bases. V gave up 4 bases and J gave up 4 bases; unmatched junction bases: 9. The CDR3 is 15 amino acids. Germline V gives CDR1 SGHNT, CDR2 YYREEE (reference sequence). CDR3 in DNA: TGTGCCAGCAGCCAGAGACAGGGTTCAGCAGATACGCAGTATTTT. Translated: CASSQRQGSADTQYF.

The gene calls are TRBV7-2 and TRBJ2-5; weak D call: TRBD1 (6 bases). This CDR3 is built from 15 residues. Germline V gene sequence: CDR1 SGHTA, CDR2 FQGNSA. Deletions cut 3 bases from V and 2 bases from J, with 13 bases between. CDR3: CASSLLQGPQETQYF. The CDR3 DNA is TGTGCCAGCAGCTTGTTACAGGGACCTCAAGAGACCCAGTACTTC.

J is TRBJ1-1 and V is TRBV28; D gene ambiguous. With 6 bases removed from V and 7 bases from J, the gap between germline ends came to 9 bases. CDR1 is MDHEN, CDR2 SYDVKM, per germline. The CDR3 totals 11 residues. As DNA, the CDR3 is TGTGCCAGCAGCTGGGAGAGTGAAGCTTTCTTT. Amino acids: CASSWESEAFF.

The chain couples TRBV5-6 to TRBJ1-2; 11 bases line up with TRBD1. Germline CDR1 is SGHDT and CDR2 is YYEEEE. The CDR3 contains 13 residues. Trimming removed 4 bases from V and 12 bases from J; junction bases left unmatched: 8. CDR3 in amino acids: CASSRNLGQGDTF. The DNA of the CDR3 is TGTGCCAGCAGCAGAAACTTGGGACAGGGGGACACCTTC.

The chain couples TRBV18 to TRBJ2-3; possibly TRBD1 for D (6 bases). The CDR3 runs to 15 residues. Germline V lookup: CDR1 KGHSH, CDR2 LQKENI. The V end was cut by 4 bases, the J end by 0 bases, with 11 bases between. The CDR3 loop reads CASSLQGTSTDTQYF. The CDR3 region has the DNA TGTGCCAGCTCACTACAGGGCACTAGCACAGATACGCAGTATTTT.

To note about this clone: The same CDR3 also results from other DNA sequences found in this sample. This chain connects TRBV28 to TRBJ2-5; perhaps TRBD1 as D (5 bases). V gave up 2 bases and J gave up 2 bases, with 9 bases separating them. CDR1 and CDR2 from the germline V gene are MDHEN and SYDVKM. The CDR3 totals 14 residues. The CDR3 is CASSLSRAQETQYF. DNA of the CDR3: TGTGCCAGCAGTTTAAGCAGGGCTCAAGAGACCCAGTACTTC.

A word on this clone: One base away lies a much larger clone, so this may be a sequencing read error. J is TRBJ1-2 and V is TRBV6-6; tentative D call: TRBD1 (6 bases). The CDR3 covers 12 residues. The ends were cut back, 5 bases at V and 4 bases at J, with 8 bases in the middle. Germline V gene lookup returns CDR1 MNHNY and CDR2 SVGAGI (reference sequence). The CDR3, as DNA: TGTGCCAGCAGTGACAGGAGCTATGGCTACACCTTC. Translation gives CASSDRSYGYTF.

The CDR3 nucleotides are TGTGCCAGCAGCCAGGACGGGACCTATGGCTACACCTTC. It encodes CASSQDGTYGYTF. This chain joins TRBV4-2 and TRBJ1-2, with a tentative D call TRBD1 (5 bases). The V gene's germline CDR1 is LGHNA and CDR2 YNFKEQ. This CDR3 spans 13 amino acids. The V end lost 3 bases, the J end lost 4 bases, and 9 bases lay between the germline ends.

This chain uses TRBV7-9 with TRBJ2-7; 8 bases agree with TRBD1. Germline V gene lookup returns CDR1 SEHNR and CDR2 FQNEAQ (reference sequence). CDR3 length equals 14 residues. The V gene end was trimmed by 1 base and the J gene end by 5 bases; junction bases not matched to a gene: 4. CDR3 sequence reads: CASSLGTGRDEQYF. CDR3 DNA: TGTGCCAGCAGCTTAGGGACAGGGCGAGACGAGCAGTACTTC.

This chain joins TRBV19 and TRBJ2-7, with 7 bases identical to TRBD1. With V trimmed by 5 bases and J by 6 bases, 4 bases remained unmatched. Germline lookup yields CDR1 LNHDA and CDR2 SQIVND (reference sequence). CDR3 length equals 12 residues. CDR3 coding DNA: TGTGCCAGTAGTCCCTACAGGGGCGAGCAGTACTTC. It codes for CASSPYRGEQYF.

The rearrangement links TRBV18 to TRBJ1-1; D is uncertain. The CDR3 extends over 14 amino acids. Trimming left V 3 bases short and J 1 base short, with 9 bases between. Germline CDR1 is KGHSH and CDR2 is LQKENI. In DNA form, the CDR3 reads TGTGCCAGCTCACCCCAGGACGGGAACACTGAAGCTTTCTTT. It specifies CASSPQDGNTEAFF.

This chain joins TRBV5-1 and TRBJ1-1, with D perhaps TRBD1 (6 bases). The V end was cut by 2 bases, the J end by 2 bases, with 13 bases between. The germline V gene encodes CDR1 SGHRS and CDR2 YFSETQ. The CDR3 has 15 residues. The CDR3 nucleotides are TGCGCCAGCAGCTTTCAAGGACAGCCAAACACTGAAGCTTTCTTT. This gives the protein CASSFQGQPNTEAFF.

The chain links TRBV25-1 to TRBJ2-1; D gene uncertain. The ends were cut back, 2 bases at V and 2 bases at J, with 1 base in the middle. The germline CDR1 and CDR2 sequences are MGHDK and SYGVNS. The CDR3 spans 12 residues. CDR3 residues: CASSEPYNEQFF. For the CDR3, the DNA is TGTGCCAGCAGTGAACCCTACAATGAGCAGTTCTTC. The full variable domain, its missing parts supplied by reference TRBV25-1 and TRBJ2-1, is EADIYQTPRYLVIGTGKKITLECSQTMGHDKMYWYQQDPGMELHLIHYSYGVNSTEKGDLSSESTVSRIRTEHFPLTLESARPSHTSQYLCASSEPYNEQFFGPGTRLTVL.

CDR3 sequence: CASSPNQGQGVSGANVLTF. The CDR3 DNA reads TGCGCCAGCAGCCCAAACCAGGGACAGGGGGTTTCTGGGGCCAACGTCCTGACTTTC. V is TRBV5-1 and J is TRBJ2-6, with TRBD1 matching over 11 bases. The V segment lost 4 bases and the J segment 1 base; nucleotides outside the gene matches: 10. There are 19 residues in the CDR3. Germline loops: CDR1 SGHRS, CDR2 YFSETQ. The whole variable domain, filled in from reference TRBV5-1 and TRBJ2-6, reads KAGVTQTPRYLIKTRGQQVTLSCSPISGHRSVSWYQQTPGQGLQFLFEYFSETQRNKGNFPGRFSGRQFSNSRSEMNVSTLELGDSALYLCASSPNQGQGVSGANVLTFGAGSRLTVL.